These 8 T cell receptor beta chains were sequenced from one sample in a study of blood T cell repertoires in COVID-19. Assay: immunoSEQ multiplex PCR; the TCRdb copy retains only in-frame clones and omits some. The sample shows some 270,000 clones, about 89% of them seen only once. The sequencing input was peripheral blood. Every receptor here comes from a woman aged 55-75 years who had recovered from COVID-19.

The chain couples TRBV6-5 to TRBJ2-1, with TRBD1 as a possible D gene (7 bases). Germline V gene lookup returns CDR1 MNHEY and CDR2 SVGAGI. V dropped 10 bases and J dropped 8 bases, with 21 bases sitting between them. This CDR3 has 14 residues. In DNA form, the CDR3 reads TGTGCCACCATGGAGCAGGGGGGACGTGATGAGCAGTTCTTC. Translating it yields CATMEQGGRDEQFF.

CDR3 sequence reads: CAIRGSENYGYTF. CDR3 DNA sequence: TGTGCCATACGAGGGTCAGAGAACTATGGCTACACCTTC. V and J are TRBV10-3 and TRBJ1-2; D unclear. Trimming left V 9 bases short and J 2 bases short, with 13 bases between. The CDR3 runs 13 residues. Germline-derived CDR1 and CDR2 are ENHRY and SYGVKD.

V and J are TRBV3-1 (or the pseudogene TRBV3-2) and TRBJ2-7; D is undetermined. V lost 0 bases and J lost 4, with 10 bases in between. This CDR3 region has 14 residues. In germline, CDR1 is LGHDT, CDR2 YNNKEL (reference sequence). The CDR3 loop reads CASSQDPFSYEQYF. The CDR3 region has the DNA TGTGCCAGCAGCCAAGATCCTTTCTCTTACGAGCAGTACTTC.

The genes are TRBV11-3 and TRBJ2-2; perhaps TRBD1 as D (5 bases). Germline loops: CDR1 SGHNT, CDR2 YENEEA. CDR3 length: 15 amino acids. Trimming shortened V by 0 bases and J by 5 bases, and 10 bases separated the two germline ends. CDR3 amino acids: CASSLEKGLTGELFF. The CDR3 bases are TGTGCCAGCAGCTTAGAAAAGGGGCTTACCGGGGAGCTGTTTTTT.

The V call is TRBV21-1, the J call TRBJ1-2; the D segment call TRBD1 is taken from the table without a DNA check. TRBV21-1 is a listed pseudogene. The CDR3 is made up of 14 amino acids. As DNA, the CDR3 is TGTGCCAGCGGATGCCGGGACAGTAACTATGGCTACACCTTC. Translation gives CASGCRDSNYGYTF.

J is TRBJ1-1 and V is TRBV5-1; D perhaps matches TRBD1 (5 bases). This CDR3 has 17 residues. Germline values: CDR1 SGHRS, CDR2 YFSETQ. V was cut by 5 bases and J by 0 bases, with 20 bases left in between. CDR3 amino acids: CASSLQHLTGVNTEAFF. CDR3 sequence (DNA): TGCGCCAGCAGTCTCCAACACCTTACAGGAGTGAACACTGAAGCTTTCTTT. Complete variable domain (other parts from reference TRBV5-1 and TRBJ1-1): KAGVTQTPRYLIKTRGQQVTLSCSPISGHRSVSWYQQTPGQGLQFLFEYFSETQRNKGNFPGRFSGRQFSNSRSEMNVSTLELGDSALYLCASSLQHLTGVNTEAFFGQGTRLTVV.

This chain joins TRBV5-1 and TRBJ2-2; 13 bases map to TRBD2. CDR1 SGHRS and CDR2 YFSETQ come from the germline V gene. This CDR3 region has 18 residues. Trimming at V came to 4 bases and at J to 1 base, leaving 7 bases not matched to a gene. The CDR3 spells CASSRWTSGGLNTGELFF. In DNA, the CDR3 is TGCGCCAGCAGCCGATGGACTAGCGGGGGCCTGAACACCGGGGAGCTGTTTTTT.

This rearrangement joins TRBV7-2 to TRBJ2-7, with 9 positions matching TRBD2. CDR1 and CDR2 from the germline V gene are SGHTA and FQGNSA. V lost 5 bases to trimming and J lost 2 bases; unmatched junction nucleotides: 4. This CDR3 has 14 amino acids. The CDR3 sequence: CASSRGGAAYEQYF. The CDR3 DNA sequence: TGTGCCAGCAGCCGCGGGGGGGCGGCCTACGAGCAGTACTTC.